The next 17 T cell receptor beta chains were all read from a single sample in a study of shared clonotypes between healthy human individuals. Sequencing was performed with immunoSEQ multiplex PCR; in TCRdb, only in-frame clones are kept and a portion is missing. The data contain around 1,900,000 clones, approximately 92% of them singletons. Naive CD8 cells were CD45RO-negative, positively selected for CCR7, excluding terminally differentiated effector memory CD45RA+ cells. The sample taken for sequencing was naive CD8+ T cells from PBMCs. Receptors were obtained from a young man in good health. Some clones in this sample may be carry-over from other donors' samples.

The CDR3 nucleotides are TGTGCCAGCAGTGCTTTTTCCGGGACAGGGGGCTTTGGCTACACCTTC. This translates into CASSAFSGTGGFGYTF. The J gene is TRBJ1-2, the V gene TRBV6-1; 12 nucleotides line up with TRBD1. The V gene's germline CDR1 is MNHNS and CDR2 SASEGT. After removal of 4 bases from V and 7 bases from J, the junction contained 10 bases not matched to a gene. The CDR3 loop spans 16 amino acids.

The chain carries TRBV2 and TRBJ1-5, with a possible D match to TRBD1 (5 bases). CDR1 is SNHLY and CDR2 is FYNNEI in the germline V gene. Trimming removed 3 bases at V and 1 base at J, with 13 bases between. The CDR3 loop spans 16 amino acids. CDR3 DNA sequence: TGTGCCAGCAGTGAGGTGGGGGGGATAAGCAATCAGCCCCAGCATTTT. It encodes CASSEVGGISNQPQHF.

This clone was seen only once. The chain joins TRBV27 to TRBJ2-6; D is undetermined. In germline, CDR1 is MNHEY, CDR2 SMNVEV (reference sequence). The CDR3 is 12 residues long. Trimming cost V 10 bases and J 0 bases, with 4 bases left between them. The CDR3 reads CATVSGANVLTF. The CDR3, as DNA: TGTGCCACCGTCTCTGGGGCCAACGTCCTGACTTTC. The full variable domain, in which reference TRBV27 and TRBJ2-6 provide the parts outside the CDR3, is EAQVTQNPRYLITVTGKKLTVTCSQNMNHEYMSWYRQDPGLGLRQIYYSMNVEVTDKGDVPEGYKVSRKEKRNFPLILESPSPNQTSLYFCATVSGANVLTFGAGSRLTVL.

The chain combines TRBV6-5 with TRBJ2-7; 7 bases agree with TRBD1. With 7 bases clipped from V and 6 bases from J, the junction kept 12 bases outside the gene matches. This CDR3 contains 14 residues. Germline CDR1 reads MNHEY; CDR2 reads SVGAGI. In nucleotides, the CDR3 is TGTGCCAGCACCAAACCAGGGGGTTACCCCGAGCAGTACTTC. Protein: CASTKPGGYPEQYF.

The chain uses TRBV5-1 and TRBJ2-3; 7 bases fit TRBD2. V dropped 4 bases and J dropped 10; count of bases not matched to a gene: 15. Germline loops: CDR1 SGHRS, CDR2 YFSETQ. The CDR3 is made up of 15 amino acids. This CDR3 reads CASSGSGDNFSAQYF. CDR3 bases: TGCGCCAGCAGCGGCAGCGGGGATAACTTTAGTGCGCAGTATTTT.

With regard to this clone: The same CDR3 arises from other DNA sequences in this sample as well. This chain uses TRBV5-1 with TRBJ2-2; no definite D call. Trimming pared 0 bases from V and 4 bases from J, leaving 4 bases between. The CDR3 has 13 residues. Germline CDR1 reads SGHRS; CDR2 reads YFSETQ. CDR3 bases: TGCGCCAGCAGCTTGGGTAGCACCGGGGAGCTGTTTTTT. Translating gives CASSLGSTGELFF.

The chain has TRBV6-5 and TRBJ1-1; a weak D match, TRBD1 (6 bases). Germline CDR1 reads MNHEY; CDR2 reads SVGAGI. The CDR3 runs to 15 residues. Trimming removed 6 bases at V and 1 base at J, with 15 bases between. The CDR3, as DNA: TGTGCCAGCAGCGTGCGGGGGGCCCAGAACACTGAAGCTTTCTTT. Its protein is CASSVRGAQNTEAFF.

The chain links TRBV28 to TRBJ2-7; 7 bases are shared with TRBD2. CDR1 MDHEN and CDR2 SYDVKM come from the germline V gene. CDR3 length equals 12 residues. The junction had 7 bases not matched to a gene; V was cut back by 2 bases and J by 12 bases. The CDR3 DNA sequence: TGTGCCAGCAGTTTAGATGGGGGGGTCCCGTACTTC. Translating it yields CASSLDGGVPYF.

The chain employs TRBV4-2 and TRBJ1-1, with D hard to call. Trimming left V 4 bases short and J 1 base short, with 16 bases between. This CDR3 is built from 16 residues. Germline CDR1 reads LGHNA; CDR2 reads YNFKEQ. The CDR3 region is CASSPNPGPANTEAFF. Here the CDR3 DNA reads TGTGCCAGCAGCCCTAACCCCGGCCCGGCGAACACTGAAGCTTTCTTT.

The genes are TRBV30 and TRBJ2-3; TRBD2 matches at 8 bases. The length of the CDR3 is 16 residues. V lost 1 base, J lost 4 bases, and 10 bases stayed unmatched. Per the germline V gene, CDR1 is GTSNPN and CDR2 is SVGIG (reference sequence). In DNA form, the CDR3 reads TGTGCCTGGAGTGGCATCCCGGCGGGAGGACCAGATACGCAGTATTTT. Translation gives CAWSGIPAGGPDTQYF.

The rearrangement joins TRBV29-1 to TRBJ2-5; no definite D call. Matching the DNA end better, TRBJ2-7 makes the J call doubtful. CDR1 and CDR2 from the germline V gene are SQVTM and ANQGSEA. This CDR3 comprises 12 residues. In DNA, the CDR3 is TGCAGCGTTGCGGACGGAGCCTACGAGCAGTACTTC. Translation gives CSVADGAYEQYF.

This chain joins TRBV7-8 and TRBJ2-3; 7 nucleotides agree with TRBD2. V was pared by 6 bases and J by 3 bases, with 12 bases of the junction left unmatched. The CDR3 spans 16 residues. Germline V gene data show CDR1 as SGHVS and CDR2 as FQNEAQ. DNA of the CDR3: TGTGCCAGCAGTTCGAACTGGCGGGAGAAAACAGATACGCAGTATTTT. Encoded protein: CASSSNWREKTDTQYF.

This clone was observed once. The J gene is TRBJ2-7, the V gene TRBV6-1; D not resolved. The CDR3 runs 14 residues. Trimming cost V 2 bases and J 4 bases, with 12 bases left between them. The V gene's germline CDR1 is MNHNS and CDR2 SASEGT. CDR3 loop: CASSESYRAYEQYF. The CDR3 nucleotides read TGTGCCAGCAGTGAATCCTATCGGGCATACGAGCAGTACTTC.

The sample holds one count of this clone. V is TRBV7-2 and J is TRBJ2-2; TRBD2 aligns across 9 bases. Germline assignment: CDR1 SGHTA and CDR2 FQGNSA. The CDR3 is 16 amino acids. Germline trimming cut 3 bases from V and 4 bases from J; bases unmatched to any gene: 6. The CDR3 is CASSFASGILTGELFF. The CDR3 DNA sequence: TGTGCCAGCAGCTTCGCTAGCGGGATCCTCACCGGGGAGCTGTTTTTT. Drawing the rest from reference TRBV7-2 and TRBJ2-2, the complete variable domain is GAGVSQSPSNKVTEKGKDVELRCDPISGHTALYWYRQSLGQGLEFLIYFQGNSAPDKSGLPSDRFSAERTGGSVSTLTIQRTQQEDSAVYLCASSFASGILTGELFFGEGSRLTVL.

The CDR3 DNA sequence: TGCGCCAGCAGCTTGGAGCCCAAGCTAACCATGAACACTGAAGCTTTCTTT. This translates into CASSLEPKLTMNTEAFF. This sequence joins TRBV5-1 and TRBJ1-1; D not certain. CDR3 length equals 17 residues. Germline lookup yields CDR1 SGHRS and CDR2 YFSETQ. The ends were cut back, 0 bases at V and 0 bases at J, with 15 bases in the middle.

The chain joins TRBV2 to TRBJ1-1; D remains unclear. The CDR3 runs 15 residues. Deletions cut 6 bases from V and 4 bases from J, with 18 bases between. The germline gives CDR1 SNHLY, CDR2 FYNNEI. CDR3 nucleotides: TGTGCCAGCAGCGTGGCTGCTACGGCGGGCACTGAAGCTTTCTTT. Amino acids: CASSVAATAGTEAFF.

Here the CDR3 reads CASSLRQTYTGELFF. The CDR3 coding sequence is TGTGCCAGCAGCTTACGACAGACTTACACCGGGGAGCTGTTTTTT. The V call is TRBV7-9, the J call TRBJ2-2, with D perhaps matching TRBD1 (5 bases). With 2 bases removed from V and 3 bases from J, the gap between germline ends came to 10 bases. CDR3 size: 15 residues. Looked up from germline, CDR1 is SEHNR and CDR2 is FQNEAQ (reference sequence).